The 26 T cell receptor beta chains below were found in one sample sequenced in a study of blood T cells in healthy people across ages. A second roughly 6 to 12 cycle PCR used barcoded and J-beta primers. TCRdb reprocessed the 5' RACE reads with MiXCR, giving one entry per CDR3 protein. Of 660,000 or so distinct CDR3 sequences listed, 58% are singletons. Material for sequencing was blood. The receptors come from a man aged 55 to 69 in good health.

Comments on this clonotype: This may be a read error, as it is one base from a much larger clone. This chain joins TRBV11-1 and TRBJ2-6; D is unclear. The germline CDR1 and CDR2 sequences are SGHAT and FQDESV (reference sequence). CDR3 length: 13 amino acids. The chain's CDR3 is CASTFSGTNVLTF. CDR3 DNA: TGTGCCAGCACTTTCTCTGGGACCAACGTCCTGACTTTC.

Written as DNA, the CDR3 is TGCAGTGCTCCCAACAGGGGGCGGGATGAAAAACTGTTTTTT. Translation gives CSAPNRGRDEKLFF. The rearrangement joins TRBV20-1 to TRBJ1-4; TRBD1 matches at 9 bases. The germline CDR1 and CDR2 sequences are DFQATT and SNEGSKA (reference sequence). The junction had 7 bases not matched to a gene; V was cut back by 5 bases and J by 6 bases. The CDR3 runs to 14 residues.

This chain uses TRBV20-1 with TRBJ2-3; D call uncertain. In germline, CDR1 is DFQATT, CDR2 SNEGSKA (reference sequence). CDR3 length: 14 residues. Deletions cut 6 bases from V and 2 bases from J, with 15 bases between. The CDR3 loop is CSAPRVGVTDTQYF. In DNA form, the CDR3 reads TGCAGTGCCCCTCGGGTGGGTGTCACAGATACGCAGTATTTT.

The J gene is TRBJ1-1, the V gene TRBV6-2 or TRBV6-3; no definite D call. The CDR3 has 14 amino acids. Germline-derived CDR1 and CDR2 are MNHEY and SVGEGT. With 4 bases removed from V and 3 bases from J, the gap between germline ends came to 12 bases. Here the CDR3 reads CASSLRGGYTEAFF. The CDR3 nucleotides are TGTGCCAGCAGTTTGCGGGGTGGGTACACTGAAGCTTTCTTT.

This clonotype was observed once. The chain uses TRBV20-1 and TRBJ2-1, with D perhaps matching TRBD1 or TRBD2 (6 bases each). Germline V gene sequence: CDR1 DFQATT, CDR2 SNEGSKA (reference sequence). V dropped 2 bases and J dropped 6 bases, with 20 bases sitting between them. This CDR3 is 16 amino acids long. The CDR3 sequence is CSARFPGGLLGNEQFF. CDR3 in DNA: TGCAGTGCTAGATTTCCCGGGGGCCTCCTCGGCAATGAGCAGTTCTTC.

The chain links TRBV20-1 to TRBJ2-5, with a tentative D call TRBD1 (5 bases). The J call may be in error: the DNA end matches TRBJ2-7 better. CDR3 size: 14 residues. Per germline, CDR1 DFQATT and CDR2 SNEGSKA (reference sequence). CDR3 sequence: CSARDPAQAYEQYF. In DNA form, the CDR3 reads TGCAGTGCTAGAGATCCTGCACAGGCCTACGAGCAGTACTTC.

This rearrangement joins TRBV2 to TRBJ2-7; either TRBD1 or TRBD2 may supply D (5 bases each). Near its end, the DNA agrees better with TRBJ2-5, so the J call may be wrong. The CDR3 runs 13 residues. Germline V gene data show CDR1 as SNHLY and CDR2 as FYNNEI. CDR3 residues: CASNLGPGGTQYF. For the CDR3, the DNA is TGTGCCAGCAACCTGGGACCAGGTGGGACCCAGTACTTC.

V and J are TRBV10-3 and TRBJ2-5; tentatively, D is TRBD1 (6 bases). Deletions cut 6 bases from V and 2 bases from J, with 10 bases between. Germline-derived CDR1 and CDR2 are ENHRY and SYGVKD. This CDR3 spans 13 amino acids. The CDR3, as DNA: TGTGCCATCAGGGGGGCCTCTCAAGAGACCCAGTACTTC. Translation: CAIRGASQETQYF.

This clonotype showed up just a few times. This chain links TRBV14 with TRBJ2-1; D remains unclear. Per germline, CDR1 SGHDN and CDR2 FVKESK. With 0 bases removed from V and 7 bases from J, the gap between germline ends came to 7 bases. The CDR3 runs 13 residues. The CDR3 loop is CASSQDYRNEQFF. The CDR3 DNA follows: TGTGCCAGCAGCCAAGATTACCGGAATGAGCAGTTCTTC.

CDR3 sequence (DNA): TGTGCCAGCAGCCAAGATTCTGGGGGGGGCCAACAAGAGACCCAGTACTTC. This translates into CASSQDSGGGQQETQYF. J is TRBJ2-5 and V is TRBV3-1; possible D gene TRBD2, 7 bases. The V end was cut by 0 bases, the J end by 2 bases, with 16 bases between. The CDR3 is made up of 17 amino acids. CDR1 and CDR2 (germline): LGHDT, YNNKEL (reference sequence).

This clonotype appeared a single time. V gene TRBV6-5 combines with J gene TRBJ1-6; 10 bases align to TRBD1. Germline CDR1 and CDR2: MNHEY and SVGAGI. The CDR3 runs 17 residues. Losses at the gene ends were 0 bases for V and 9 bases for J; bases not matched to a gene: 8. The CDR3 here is CASSYSGWGQGISPLHF. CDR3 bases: TGTGCCAGCAGTTACTCGGGATGGGGACAGGGGATTTCACCCCTCCACTTT.

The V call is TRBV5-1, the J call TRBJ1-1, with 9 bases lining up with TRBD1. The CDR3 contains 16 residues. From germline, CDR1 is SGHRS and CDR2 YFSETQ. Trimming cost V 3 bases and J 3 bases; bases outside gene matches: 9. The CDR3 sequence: CASSSPQGARDTEAFF. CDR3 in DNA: TGCGCCAGCAGCTCGCCACAGGGGGCGCGGGACACTGAAGCTTTCTTT.

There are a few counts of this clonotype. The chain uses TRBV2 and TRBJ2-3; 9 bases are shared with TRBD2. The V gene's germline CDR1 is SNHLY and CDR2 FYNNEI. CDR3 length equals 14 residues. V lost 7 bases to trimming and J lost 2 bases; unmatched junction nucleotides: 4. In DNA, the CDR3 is TGTGCCAGCAACCAGCGGGGGGTCACAGATACGCAGTATTTT. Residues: CASNQRGVTDTQYF.

The CDR3: CASSQGTGGVYEQYF. The CDR3 nucleotides read TGTGCCAGCAGTCAGGGGACAGGGGGCGTTTACGAGCAGTACTTC. This chain joins TRBV27 and TRBJ2-7, with TRBD1 identical over 12 bases. The CDR3 has 15 amino acids. Trimming took 5 bases from V and 4 from J; bases not matched to a gene: 6. The germline gives CDR1 MNHEY, CDR2 SMNVEV (reference sequence).

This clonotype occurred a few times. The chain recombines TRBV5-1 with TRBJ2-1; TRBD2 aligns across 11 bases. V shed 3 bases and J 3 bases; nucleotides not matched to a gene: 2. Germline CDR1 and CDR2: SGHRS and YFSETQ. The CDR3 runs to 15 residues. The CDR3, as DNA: TGCGCCAGCAGCTCGACTAGCGGGGACTACAATGAGCAGTTCTTC. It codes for CASSSTSGDYNEQFF.

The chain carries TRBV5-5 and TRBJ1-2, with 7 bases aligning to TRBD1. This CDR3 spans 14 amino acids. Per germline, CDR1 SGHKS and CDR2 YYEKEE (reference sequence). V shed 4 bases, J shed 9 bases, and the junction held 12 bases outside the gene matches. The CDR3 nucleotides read TGTGCCAGCAGCGACAACAGGGGATTCTTTAGCTACACCTTC. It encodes CASSDNRGFFSYTF.

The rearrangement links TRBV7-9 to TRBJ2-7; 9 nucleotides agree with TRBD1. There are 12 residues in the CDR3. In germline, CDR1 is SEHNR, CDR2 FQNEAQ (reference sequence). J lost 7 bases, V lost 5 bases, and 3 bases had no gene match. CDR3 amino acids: CASSMDRGEQYV. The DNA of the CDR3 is TGTGCCAGCAGCATGGACAGGGGAGAGCAGTACGTC.

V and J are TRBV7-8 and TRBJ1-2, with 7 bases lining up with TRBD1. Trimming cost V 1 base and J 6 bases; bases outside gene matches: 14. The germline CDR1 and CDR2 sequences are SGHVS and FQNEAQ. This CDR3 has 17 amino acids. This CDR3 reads CASSLEDRPLLLDGYTF. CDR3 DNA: TGTGCCAGCAGCTTAGAGGACAGGCCCCTGTTGCTAGATGGCTACACCTTC.

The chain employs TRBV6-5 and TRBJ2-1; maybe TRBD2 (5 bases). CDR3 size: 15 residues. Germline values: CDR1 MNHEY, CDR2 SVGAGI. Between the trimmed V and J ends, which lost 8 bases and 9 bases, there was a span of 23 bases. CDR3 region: CASSQPGSGLGEQFF. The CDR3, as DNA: TGTGCCAGCTCCCAACCGGGGTCGGGTTTAGGTGAGCAGTTCTTC.

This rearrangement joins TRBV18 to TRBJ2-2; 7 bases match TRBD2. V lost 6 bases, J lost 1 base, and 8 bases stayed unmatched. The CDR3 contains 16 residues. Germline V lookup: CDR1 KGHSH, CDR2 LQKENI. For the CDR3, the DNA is TGTGCCAGCTCCCGCTCTGCGGGGGAGAACACCGGGGAGCTGTTTTTT. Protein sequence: CASSRSAGENTGELFF.

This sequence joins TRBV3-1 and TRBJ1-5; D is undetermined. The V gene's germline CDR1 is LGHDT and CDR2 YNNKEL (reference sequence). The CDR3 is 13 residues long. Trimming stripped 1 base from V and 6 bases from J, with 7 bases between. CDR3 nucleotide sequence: TGTGCCAGCAGCCAAGGGGCCCGTCAGCCCCAGCATTTT. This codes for CASSQGARQPQHF.

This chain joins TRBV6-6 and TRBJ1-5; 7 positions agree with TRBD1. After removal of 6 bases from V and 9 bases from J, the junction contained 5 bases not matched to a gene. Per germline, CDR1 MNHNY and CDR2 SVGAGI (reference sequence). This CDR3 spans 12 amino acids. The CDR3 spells CASSRQGSPQHF. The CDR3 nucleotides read TGTGCCAGCAGCAGACAGGGCTCGCCCCAGCATTTT.

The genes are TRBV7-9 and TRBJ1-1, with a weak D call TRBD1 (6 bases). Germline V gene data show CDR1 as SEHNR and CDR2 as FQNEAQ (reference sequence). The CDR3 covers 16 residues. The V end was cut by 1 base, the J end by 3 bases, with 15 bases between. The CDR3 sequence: CASSLDRGAGDTEAFF. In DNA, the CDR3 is TGTGCCAGCAGCTTAGATCGGGGGGCAGGGGACACTGAAGCTTTCTTT.

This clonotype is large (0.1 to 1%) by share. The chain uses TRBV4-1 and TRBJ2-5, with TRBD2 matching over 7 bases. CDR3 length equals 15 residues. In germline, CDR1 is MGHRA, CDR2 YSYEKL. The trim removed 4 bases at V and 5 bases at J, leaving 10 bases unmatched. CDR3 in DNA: TGCGCCAGCAGCCCCGCGGGAGACCCCCGTGAGACCCAGTACTTC. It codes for CASSPAGDPRETQYF.

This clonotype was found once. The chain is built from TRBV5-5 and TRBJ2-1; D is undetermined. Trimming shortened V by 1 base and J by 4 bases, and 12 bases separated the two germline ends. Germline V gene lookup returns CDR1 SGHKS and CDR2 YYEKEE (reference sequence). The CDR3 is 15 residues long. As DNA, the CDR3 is TGTGCCAGCAGCTTGACCGACATTCAGTACAATGAGCAGTTCTTC. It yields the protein CASSLTDIQYNEQFF.

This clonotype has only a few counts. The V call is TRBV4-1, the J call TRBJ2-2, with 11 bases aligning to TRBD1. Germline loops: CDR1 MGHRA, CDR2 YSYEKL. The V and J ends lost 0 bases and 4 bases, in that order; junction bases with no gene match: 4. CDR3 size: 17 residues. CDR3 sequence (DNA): TGCGCCAGCAGCCAAGATCCCGGGACAGGGGGCACCGGGGAGCTGTTTTTT. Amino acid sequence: CASSQDPGTGGTGELFF.